This T cell receptor (beta chain) is drawn from a study of Ad26.COV2.S vaccination and SARS-CoV-2 variants. General study findings and limits: Vaccinated individuals (as opposed to placebo recipients) had higher spike-specific TCR breadth.

Treatment given: around 19 received Ad26.COV2.S at low or high dose, single or two shots; 5 received placebo; per-sample allocation not given. It was on day 63 after the first vaccine or placebo injection that samples were taken. About this clone itself: Its cognate antigen is unknown.

Trimming cost V 1 base and J 6 bases, with 13 bases left between them. The CDR3 loop spans 14 amino acids. From germline, CDR1 is SGHRS and CDR2 YFSETQ. Only in-frame clones appear in the TCRdb table, and some are missing; sequencing was by immunoSEQ multiplex PCR. In the table there are some 300,000 clones, about 86% of which are singletons. The gene calls are TRBV5-1 and TRBJ1-1, with D unclear. The TCR originated in a person between 18 and 59 years old who received the Ad26.COV2.S COVID-19 vaccine or a placebo. Sequenced here: peripheral blood, sampled in a trial of Ad26.COV2.S vaccine versus placebo. CDR3 residues: CASSLRNEGAEAFF. The CDR3 DNA reads TGCGCCAGCAGCTTGAGGAATGAGGGCGCTGAAGCTTTCTTT.